The table lists the clone carrying this T cell receptor beta chain with a few counts. This record comes from a study of T cell repertoires in cytomegalovirus infection. Per germline, CDR1 SQVTM and CDR2 ANQGSEA. V gave up 1 base and J gave up 5 bases, with 13 bases separating them. The CDR3 contains 14 residues. Via MiXCR, TCRdb re-called the reads, giving one row per CDR3 protein. The sample holds around 630,000 distinct CDR3 sequences, roughly a quarter seen once. Sample: CD8+ T cells from PBMCs. This chain joins TRBV29-1 and TRBJ2-3; D may be TRBD2 (5 bases). The TCR comes from a human donor in good health (CMV status not recorded). Some clones in this sample may be carry-over from other donors' samples. The CDR3 is CSVEALDWGDTQYF. The CDR3 DNA reads TGCAGCGTTGAAGCCCTGGACTGGGGAGATACGCAGTATTTT.